This T cell receptor beta chain is from a study of CD8+CD57+ T cells in acquired aplastic anemia. The V gene's germline CDR1 is SNHLY and CDR2 FYNNEI. The CDR3 length is 15 residues. V lost 6 bases to trimming and J lost 7 bases; unmatched junction nucleotides: 11. CDR3 and TCR beta VDJ profiling relied on a genomic DNA template. TCRdb fed the reads into MiXCR, producing one record per CDR3 protein. The sample has about 200,000 distinct CDR3 sequences, 55% to 65% seen once. An expansion of CD8+CD57+ cells by flow cytometry had been shown in patients chosen for sequencing. The receptor comes from a human donor with aplastic anemia. The chain has TRBV2 and TRBJ1-5; 8 bases align to TRBD1. Sequencing input: sorted CD4+, CD8+, or CD8+CD57+ T cells (not recorded which) from PBMCs. The CDR3 here is CASRGTGAAGQPQHF. The CDR3 DNA reads TGTGCCAGCAGGGGGACAGGCGCAGCAGGCCAGCCCCAGCATTTT.